This T cell receptor (beta chain) was captured in a study of blood T cell repertoires in COVID-19. Sequenced by immunoSEQ multiplex PCR; TCRdb stores in-frame clones only, minus some. The table has 390,000 or so clones, under 85% seen once. Sequenced: PBMCs or T cells enriched from blood (not recorded which). The TCR sequence derives from a woman in her forties or fifties who had recovered from COVID-19.

The CDR3 DNA reads TGTGCCAGCAGTCTCAGCACAGATACGCAGTATTTT. Its translation is CASSLSTDTQYF. This rearrangement joins TRBV2 to TRBJ2-3; D is unresolved. Trimming stripped 5 bases from V and 0 bases from J, with 3 bases between. The germline CDR1 and CDR2 sequences are SNHLY and FYNNEI. This CDR3 has 12 residues.